These 20 T cell receptor delta chains were sequenced from one sample in a study of gamma-delta chains in newborns, infants, children. TCRdb made new clone calls on the reads using CATT. This table has some 5,000 delta-chain clones, 4% to 5.5% appearing once. The sequenced sample was blood. These receptors were obtained from a child who was a newborn, infant or young child, either healthy, febrile or measles-vaccinated (not recorded which).

This clone was found a few times. V gene TRDV2 combines with J gene TRDJ2; TRDD3 matches at 11 bases. Trimming took 3 bases from V and 1 from J; bases not matched to a gene: 12. Germline CDR1 reads GEAIGNYY; CDR2 reads EKD. The CDR3 is made up of 19 amino acids. The CDR3: CACDPILGDRMGLTAQLFF. The CDR3 DNA follows: TGTGCCTGTGACCCTATACTGGGGGATAGAATGGGTTTGACAGCACAACTCTTCTTT.

V and J are TRDV3 and TRDJ1; 7 bases map to TRDD3. This CDR3 is built from 13 residues. The J segment lost 4 bases and the V segment lost 2 bases, leaving 7 bases of the junction unmatched. CDR1 TVYSNPD and CDR2 GDNSRS come from the germline V gene (reference sequence). The CDR3 protein is CAFGFRGYDKLIF. The CDR3 nucleotides are TGTGCCTTTGGCTTCCGGGGATACGATAAACTCATCTTT.

The rearrangement links TRAV29/DV5 to TRDJ2, with TRDD3 matching 9 bases. Germline V gene lookup returns CDR1 NSMFDY and CDR2 ISSIKDK. This CDR3 spans 17 amino acids. Trimming cost V 0 bases and J 6 bases; bases outside gene matches: 12. In nucleotides, the CDR3 is TGTGCAGCAAGCGCGATAGGCAGCGGGGATACGTCAGCACAACTCTTCTTT. Residues: CAASAIGSGDTSAQLFF.

The chain uses TRDV2 and TRDJ3, with D possibly being TRDD3 (5 bases). Because TCRdb records no J gene, it was assigned here through a match of the DNA to germline. The CDR3 totals 19 residues. Germline values: CDR1 GEAIGNYY, CDR2 EKD. Trimming took 0 bases from V and 0 from J, leaving 14 bases between them. CDR3 amino acids: CACDTGGGLNSWDTRQMFF. CDR3 coding DNA: TGTGCCTGTGACACCGGCGGGGGGCTCAACTCCTGGGACACCCGACAGATGTTTTTC.

This clone was seen a handful of times. V is TRDV1 and J is TRDJ2, with 10 bases matching TRDD3. After removal of 2 bases from V and 1 base from J, the junction contained 10 bases not matched to a gene. The CDR3 has 19 residues. Germline V gives CDR1 TSWWSYY, CDR2 QGS. The CDR3 bases are TGTGCTCTTGGGGAAATCGGAGGGGGATACGGGAGTTTGACAGCACAACTCTTCTTT. It codes for CALGEIGGGYGSLTAQLFF.

This clone is labeled medium-sized. This chain links TRDV2 with TRDJ1; 9 positions match TRDD3. Trimming at V came to 0 bases and at J to 2 bases, leaving 3 bases not matched to a gene. Germline CDR1 and CDR2: GEAIGNYY and EKD. The CDR3 covers 15 residues. The chain's CDR3 is CACDTVLGDTDKLIF. For the CDR3, the DNA is TGTGCCTGTGACACCGTGCTGGGGGATACCGATAAACTCATCTTT.

The chain links TRDV2 to TRDJ2; 8 nucleotides align to TRDD3. The CDR3 sequence is 18 residues long. The V and J ends lost 0 bases and 0 bases, in that order; junction bases with no gene match: 8. Germline V gives CDR1 GEAIGNYY, CDR2 EKD. CDR3 residues: CACDTVGDTLSLTAQLFF. For the CDR3, the DNA is TGTGCCTGTGACACCGTAGGGGATACCTTGTCTTTGACAGCACAACTCTTCTTT.

Concerning this clone: A far larger clone is a single base away, which makes a read error likely. The chain uses TRDV2 and TRDJ3; 13 positions agree with TRDD3. In the absence of a J gene in TCRdb, the DNA was matched to germline to assign it here. Germline lookup yields CDR1 GEAIGNYY and CDR2 EKD. The CDR3 has 20 amino acids. Losses at the gene ends were 0 bases for V and 0 bases for J; bases not matched to a gene: 4. In nucleotides, the CDR3 is TGTGCCTGTGACACCGGACTGGGGGATACGAGCTCCTGGGACACCCGACAGATGTTTTTC. It specifies CACDTGLGDTSSWDTRQMFF.

The chain employs TRDV2 and TRDJ3, with 7 bases lining up with TRDD3. V trimming: 4 bases; J trimming: 1 base; junction bases outside the gene matches: 6. Germline CDR1 reads GEAIGNYY; CDR2 reads EKD. The CDR3 sequence is 17 residues long. CDR3 bases: TGTGCCTGTGAAACATTTGGGGGATCCTGGGACACCCGACAGATGTTTTTC. Protein: CACETFGGSWDTRQMFF.

This clone was counted only a few times. The CDR3 reads CALGDSDLRPRGGGGLYTDKLIF. CDR3 bases: TGTGCTCTTGGGGATAGCGACCTGAGGCCAAGAGGAGGAGGGGGACTTTACACCGATAAACTCATCTTT. This chain links TRDV1 with TRDJ1, with D tentatively TRDD3 (6 bases). The CDR3 totals 23 residues. Germline CDR1 reads TSWWSYY; CDR2 reads QGS. Trimming removed 3 bases from V and 0 bases from J, with 35 bases in between.

The V gene call reads TRDV2; no J gene was called; the table's D call TRDD3 went unverified against the DNA. The length of the CDR3 is 18 residues. Germline values: CDR1 GEAIGNYY, CDR2 EKD. DNA for the CDR3: TGTGCCTGTGACGATACTGGGGCAACCTCCTGGGACACCCGACAAATGTTTTTC. This encodes CACDDTGATSWDTRQMFF.

This clone has only a few counts. Other DNA sequences from this sample encode an identical CDR3 as well. The rearrangement links TRDV1 to TRDJ1, with 12 bases that match TRDD3. V shed 2 bases and J 6 bases; nucleotides not matched to a gene: 22. The germline V gene has CDR1 TSWWSYY and CDR2 QGS. The CDR3 is 21 residues long. Here the CDR3 reads CALGEEVPNTYWGIQRHKLIF. CDR3 nucleotide sequence: TGTGCTCTTGGGGAAGAGGTCCCCAATACCTACTGGGGGATACAACGACATAAACTCATCTTT.

This clone was counted a few times. V is TRDV2 and J is TRDJ3; 7 positions match TRDD3. CDR3 size: 18 residues. The J segment lost 0 bases and the V segment lost 2 bases, leaving 6 bases of the junction unmatched. CDR1 and CDR2 (germline): GEAIGNYY, EKD. The CDR3 DNA sequence: TGTGCCTGTGACAAAGTACTGGGGAGCTCCTGGGACACCCGACAGATGTTTTTC. Its protein is CACDKVLGSSWDTRQMFF.

By sample fraction, this clone is medium-sized (0.01 to 0.1%). The gene calls are TRDV2 and TRDJ2; D may correspond to TRDD1 or TRDD3 (5 bases each). Germline V gives CDR1 GEAIGNYY, CDR2 EKD. The CDR3 is made up of 17 amino acids. Trimming stripped 3 bases from V and 0 bases from J, with 16 bases between. Here the CDR3 DNA reads TGTGCCTGTGACCCTCTGATGGATAGTCCTTTGACAGCACAACTCTTCTTT. This encodes CACDPLMDSPLTAQLFF.

This clone has a handful of counts. This chain uses TRDV2 with TRDJ3; TRDD3 is a possible D gene (6 bases). The CDR3 is made up of 20 amino acids. Germline CDR1 is GEAIGNYY and CDR2 is EKD. The V end was cut by 0 bases, the J end by 0 bases, with 17 bases between. The CDR3: CACDTGYNTGSSWDTRQMFF. Here the CDR3 DNA reads TGTGCCTGTGACACCGGCTACAATACTGGGAGCTCCTGGGACACCCGACAGATGTTTTTC.

The table lists this clone with a few counts. Other nucleotide sequences from this sample produce the same CDR3. The J gene is TRDJ3, the V gene TRDV2; TRDD3 aligns across 12 bases. CDR1 is GEAIGNYY, CDR2 EKD, per germline. Unmatched junction bases numbered 3, after V lost 1 base and J lost 0 bases. CDR3 length equals 19 residues. CDR3 sequence: CACDTTGGYSSWDTRQMFF. CDR3 sequence (DNA): TGTGCCTGTGACACGACTGGGGGATACAGCTCCTGGGACACCCGACAGATGTTTTTC.

The chain recombines TRDV1 with TRDJ1, with 10 bases matching TRDD3. TCRdb offers no J gene call, so here the DNA was matched to germline to obtain one. In germline, CDR1 is TSWWSYY, CDR2 QGS. This CDR3 is built from 19 residues. Trimming removed 4 bases from V and 3 bases from J; junction bases left unmatched: 17. As DNA, the CDR3 is TGTGCTCTTGGGGGATTGCCTTCCCCCTTTACTGGGGGATCCGATAAACTCATCTTT. Its translation: CALGGLPSPFTGGSDKLIF.

This clone was found a few times. J is TRDJ3 and V is TRDV3; 7 bases agree with TRDD3. CDR1 is TVYSNPD, CDR2 GDNSRS, per germline (reference sequence). The CDR3 has 17 amino acids. Unmatched junction bases numbered 8, after V lost 2 bases and J lost 1 base. CDR3 region: CAFLTGDPSWDTRQMFF. CDR3 bases: TGTGCCTTTCTGACTGGGGATCCGTCCTGGGACACCCGACAGATGTTTTTC.

This sequence joins TRDV1 and TRDJ2; a weak D match, TRDD3 (7 bases). TCRdb offers no J gene call, so here the DNA was matched to germline to obtain one. The CDR3 length is 21 residues. Germline loops: CDR1 TSWWSYY, CDR2 QGS. V gave up 1 base and J gave up 8 bases, with 32 bases separating them. The CDR3 reads CALGEPLVLRFWWGTKAQLFF. CDR3 coding DNA: TGTGCTCTTGGGGAACCTTTGGTCCTACGCTTTTGGTGGGGGACGAAGGCACAACTCTTCTTT.

Relative to its sample, this clone is medium-sized (0.01 to 0.1%). The chain employs TRDV2 and TRDJ3; 10 bases are shared with TRDD3. The CDR3 is made up of 19 amino acids. The germline CDR1 and CDR2 sequences are GEAIGNYY and EKD. V gave up 0 bases and J gave up 3 bases; unmatched junction bases: 7. The CDR3 sequence: CACDTAGGYANWDTRQMFF. DNA of the CDR3: TGTGCCTGTGACACCGCCGGGGGATACGCTAACTGGGACACCCGACAGATGTTTTTC.